A selection of T cell receptor beta chains follows, all from one sample in a study of Graves' ophthalmopathy and Graves' hyperthyroidism. TCRdb analysed the multiplex PCR reads with MiXCR anew, one entry per CDR3 protein. Of 620,000 or so distinct CDR3 sequences listed, approximately 21% are singletons. The sample consisted of peripheral blood. The receptors shown here come from a woman aged 18-29 years with stable Graves' hyperthyroidism. Some clones in this sample may be carry-over from other donors' samples. CDR3s leave out the opening cysteine and the closing phenylalanine or tryptophan. For some rows the clone size is stated as once, few or many, or as a class when expanded; others skip it.

V gene: TRBV19; J gene: TRBJ2-5; clone size: few; CDR3 protein: ASSTWTDQETQY
V gene: TRBV5-1; J gene: TRBJ2-2; clone size: NA; CDR3 protein: ASIRGPAAAGELF
V gene: TRBV4-1; J gene: TRBJ1-2; clone size: many; CDR3 protein: ASSHDRGRNYGYT
V gene: TRBV6-5; J gene: TRBJ2-7; clone size: NA; CDR3 protein: ASSYSKPGAYEQY
V gene: TRBV6-2/TRBV6-3; J gene: TRBJ1-5; clone size: many; CDR3 protein: ASSQIGGGQPQH
V gene: TRBV7-2; J gene: TRBJ1-3; clone size: NA; CDR3 protein: ASSLVWQPGNTIY
V gene: TRBV18; J gene: TRBJ2-5; clone size: few; CDR3 protein: ASSPPSSPETQY
V gene: TRBV30; J gene: TRBJ2-7; clone size: many; CDR3 protein: AWSVLSYEQY
V gene: TRBV29-1; J gene: TRBJ1-1; clone size: many; CDR3 protein: SGGDTTRGTEAF
V gene: TRBV7-3; J gene: TRBJ2-2; clone size: many; CDR3 protein: ASSSYGTSAGELF
V gene: TRBV2; J gene: TRBJ2-2; clone size: many; CDR3 protein: ASLWTQNTGELF
V gene: TRBV18; J gene: TRBJ2-2; clone size: few; CDR3 protein: ASSPRGAGQTGELF
V gene: TRBV11-2; J gene: TRBJ2-7; clone size: many; CDR3 protein: ASSSYRGEQY
V gene: TRBV20-1; J gene: TRBJ1-1; clone size: many; CDR3 protein: SAPDHGNTEAF
V gene: TRBV6-4; J gene: TRBJ2-6; clone size: many; CDR3 protein: ASRGLAGGAGANVLT
V gene: TRBV27; J gene: TRBJ2-2; clone size: NA; CDR3 protein: ASSPIGGERTGELF
V gene: TRBV15; J gene: TRBJ2-5; clone size: many; CDR3 protein: ATSRDIGNQETQY
V gene: TRBV15; J gene: TRBJ2-7; clone size: few; CDR3 protein: ATPFRDRHDEQY
V gene: TRBV30; J gene: TRBJ1-6; clone size: few; CDR3 protein: AWSLRRGQGANSPLH
V gene: TRBV11-1; J gene: TRBJ1-6; clone size: NA; CDR3 protein: ASSLNFGRENSPLH
V gene: TRBV20-1; J gene: TRBJ1-2; clone size: few; CDR3 protein: SARDSRRGYT
V gene: TRBV3-1; J gene: TRBJ1-2; clone size: many; CDR3 protein: ASSQGARGHSGYT
V gene: TRBV12-3/TRBV12-4; J gene: TRBJ1-2; clone size: many; CDR3 protein: ASTYEGPGYT
V gene: TRBV19; J gene: TRBJ1-5; clone size: many; CDR3 protein: ASIPTWGNQPQH
V gene: TRBV6-5; J gene: TRBJ2-2; clone size: many; CDR3 protein: ASSFSGGELF
V gene: TRBV28; J gene: TRBJ2-5; clone size: many; CDR3 protein: ASSLLEPMETQY
V gene: TRBV18; J gene: TRBJ2-3; clone size: NA; CDR3 protein: ASSTRTGDTDMQY
V gene: TRBV7-2; J gene: TRBJ1-2; clone size: NA; CDR3 protein: ASSSVPGGYGYT
V gene: TRBV28; J gene: TRBJ1-2; clone size: many; CDR3 protein: ASSGGTGPFHGYT